Detailed here is one TCR beta chain. The sample is drawn from a study of blood T cell repertoires in COVID-19. About the study: Both acute and convalescent COVID-19 samples were obtained from the United States, Italy and Spain. The analysed material was cDNA or gDNA that came from T cells, B-cell-depleted T cells, or PBMCs.

Source study methods: Estimation of nucleated cell counts was performed using reference gene primer amplification. Data came from immunoSEQ multiplex PCR; TCRdb stores just in-frame clones and leaves some out. That table is the source of V, J and clone size, and D and trimming were worked out from the DNA. The sample lists 150,000 to 250,000 clones, around four fifths occurring once. Trimming left V 2 bases short and J 3 bases short, with 16 bases between. CDR1 and CDR2 (germline): MNHEY, SVGEGT. The CDR3 is 16 residues long. The sample taken for sequencing was peripheral blood. The receptor was isolated from a human donor with acute or convalescent COVID-19. The donor label of this sample is uncertain. V gene TRBV6-2 or TRBV6-3 combines with J gene TRBJ2-5; weak D call: TRBD1 (5 bases). CDR3 bases: TGTGCCAGCAGTTACGGGGTCAGGGTATTCGAAGAGACCCAGTACTTC. Its protein product is CASSYGVRVFEETQYF.